Listed here are 22 T cell receptor beta chains from one sample, sequenced in a study of cytomegalovirus exposure and HLA in healthy donors. The PCR was carried out with 60 Vbeta primers and 13 Jbeta primers. The data were produced by immunoSEQ multiplex PCR, yet TCRdb's version contains in-frame clones alone and is incomplete. The sample has approximately 150,000 clones; around 80% are singletons. Sequencing used PBMCs. Receptors were obtained from a man between 18 and 35 years old in good health and CMV-seropositive.

The chain recombines TRBV5-5 with TRBJ2-7, with no clear D. V lost 2 bases, J lost 4 bases, and 13 bases lay in between. The germline V gene has CDR1 SGHKS and CDR2 YYEKEE (reference sequence). CDR3 size: 14 residues. CDR3 DNA sequence: TGTGCCAGCAGCTTTTTTGCAGCGACGTACGAGCAGTACTTC. This gives the protein CASSFFAATYEQYF.

This clone came up once. The chain uses TRBV5-1 and TRBJ2-3; TRBD2 aligns across 8 bases. Trimming took 0 bases from V and 1 from J; bases not matched to a gene: 10. Germline CDR1 SGHRS, CDR2 YFSETQ. The CDR3 has 18 residues. The CDR3 here is CASSLDAPTSGRTDTQYF. DNA of the CDR3: TGCGCCAGCAGCTTGGACGCCCCCACTAGCGGACGCACAGATACGCAGTATTTT.

This rearrangement joins TRBV2 to TRBJ1-4; the match to TRBD1 covers 8 bases. With V trimmed by 4 bases and J by 7 bases, 8 bases remained unmatched. The CDR3 sequence is 15 residues long. The germline V gene has CDR1 SNHLY and CDR2 FYNNEI. The chain's CDR3 is CASSAEGQVIEKLFF. CDR3 nucleotide sequence: TGTGCCAGCAGTGCAGAGGGACAGGTGATTGAAAAACTGTTTTTT. Complete variable domain (other parts from reference TRBV2 and TRBJ1-4): EPEVTQTPSHQVTQMGQEVILRCVPISNHLYFYWYRQILGQKVEFLVSFYNNEISEKSEIFDDQFSVERPDGSNFTLKIRSTKLEDSAMYFCASSAEGQVIEKLFFGSGTQLSVL.

The gene calls are TRBV21-1 and TRBJ2-7; the listed D gene, TRBD2, was not tested against the DNA. TRBV21-1 is deemed a pseudogene. There are 17 residues in the CDR3. The CDR3 DNA reads TGTGCCAGCAGCGCCCGCCAGACTAGCGGGAGGGTCCACGAGCAGTACTTC. It specifies CASSARQTSGRVHEQYF.

A remark on this clone: The junction shows a germline mismatch at one end, possibly a read error. The chain combines TRBV7-7 with TRBJ2-2, with D tentatively TRBD1 (6 bases). CDR3 length equals 15 residues. The germline V gene encodes CDR1 SSHAT and CDR2 FNYEAQ (reference sequence). CDR3 bases: TGTGCTAGCAGCTTAGACACAGGGAATACCGGGGAGCTGTTTTTT. This encodes CASSLDTGNTGELFF.

The genes are TRBV5-1 and TRBJ1-4; the match to TRBD1 covers 7 bases. CDR3 length: 14 residues. V shed 5 bases and J 8 bases; nucleotides not matched to a gene: 9. Germline CDR1 reads SGHRS; CDR2 reads YFSETQ. This CDR3 is CASRRGQPGEKLFF. CDR3 nucleotides: TGCGCCAGCAGAAGGGGACAGCCTGGCGAAAAACTGTTTTTT.

V gene TRBV6-5 combines with J gene TRBJ1-6; D not resolved. Between the trimmed V and J ends, which lost 0 bases and 10 bases, there was a span of 10 bases. The CDR3 runs to 14 residues. From germline, CDR1 is MNHEY and CDR2 SVGAGI. The CDR3 reads CASSYSSGGSPLHF. CDR3 nucleotides: TGTGCCAGCAGTTACTCGTCCGGCGGGTCACCCCTCCACTTT.

The chain uses TRBV11-2 and TRBJ2-7; 7 bases fit TRBD1. V lost 5 bases, J lost 1 base, and 8 bases stayed unmatched. Germline V gene data show CDR1 as SGHAT and CDR2 as FQNNGV. The CDR3 has 15 residues. The chain's CDR3 is CASSPLPGQSYEQYF. The CDR3 nucleotides are TGTGCCAGCAGCCCCCTCCCGGGACAGTCCTACGAGCAGTACTTC.

The rearrangement uses TRBV29-1 and TRBJ2-7; a weak D match, TRBD2 (5 bases). V was shortened by 0 bases and J by 3 bases, with 9 bases between the two germline ends. This CDR3 is 13 amino acids long. Germline loops: CDR1 SQVTM, CDR2 ANQGSEA. CDR3 amino acids: CSVEDRRGYEQYF. The CDR3 DNA reads TGCAGCGTTGAAGATCGACGGGGCTACGAGCAGTACTTC.

The rearrangement links TRBV6-1 to TRBJ2-2, with D possibly being TRBD1 (6 bases). The germline V gene encodes CDR1 MNHNS and CDR2 SASEGT. V gave up 1 base and J gave up 7 bases, with 7 bases separating them. The CDR3 extends over 13 amino acids. CDR3 bases: TGTGCCAGCAGTGAAGTAGGGGGCGGGGAGCTGTTTTTT. It specifies CASSEVGGGELFF.

This clone was observed a few times. The CDR3 DNA is TGTGCCAGCAGCCGCAGCGGGGCGAACACCGGGGAGCTGTTTTTT. Translated: CASSRSGANTGELFF. The rearrangement joins TRBV11-3 to TRBJ2-2; TRBD2 matches 7 bases. The germline CDR1 and CDR2 sequences are SGHNT and YENEEA. Germline trimming cut 5 bases from V and 0 bases from J; bases unmatched to any gene: 3. This CDR3 contains 15 residues. Full variable domain (missing parts from reference TRBV11-3 and TRBJ2-2): EAGVVQSPRYKIIEKKQPVAFWCNPISGHNTLYWYLQNLGQGPELLIRYENEEAVDDSQLPKDRFSAERLKGVDSTLKIQPAELGDSAVYLCASSRSGANTGELFFGEGSRLTVL.

The J gene is TRBJ2-7, the V gene TRBV5-1, with D perhaps matching TRBD1 (6 bases). Germline loops: CDR1 SGHRS, CDR2 YFSETQ. The CDR3 consists of 13 residues. Trimming removed 4 bases from V and 5 bases from J, with 13 bases in between. As DNA, the CDR3 is TGCGCCAGCAGCAGACAGGCGCTCAACGAGCAGTACTTC. It codes for CASSRQALNEQYF.

A note on this clone: At one end, the junction sequence differs from germline, possibly due to a read error. The rearrangement joins TRBV7-9 to TRBJ1-4, with D possibly being TRBD1 (6 bases). Germline-derived CDR1 and CDR2 are SEHNR and FQNEAQ (reference sequence). This CDR3 region has 14 residues. This CDR3 reads CSSSFGTSNEKLFF. The CDR3 DNA reads as TGTTCCAGCAGCTTCGGGACATCTAATGAAAAACTGTTTTTT.

The chain combines TRBV5-1 with TRBJ2-2; 7 bases map to TRBD2. This CDR3 contains 16 residues. From germline, CDR1 is SGHRS and CDR2 YFSETQ. V lost 9 bases, J lost 7 bases, and 18 bases stayed unmatched. The CDR3, as DNA: TGCGCCACCCAAGCCTTCCCTAGGGAGGGACTCGGGGAGCTGTTTTTT. Protein sequence: CATQAFPREGLGELFF.

The chain joins TRBV11-2 to TRBJ2-7; the D gene is possibly TRBD1 (5 bases). CDR3 length: 13 residues. Germline values: CDR1 SGHAT, CDR2 FQNNGV. V lost 6 bases to trimming and J lost 2 bases, with 11 bases between them. CDR3 coding DNA: TGTGCCAGCAGTGGGGCCCCCACCTACGAGCAGTACTTC. This sequence encodes CASSGAPTYEQYF.

The chain is built from TRBV7-9 and TRBJ2-1; 7 nucleotides agree with TRBD2. CDR1 is SEHNR and CDR2 is FQNEAQ in the germline V gene (reference sequence). CDR3 length equals 15 residues. The trim removed 5 bases at V and 7 bases at J, leaving 11 bases unmatched. DNA of the CDR3: TGTGCCAGCAGCGAGGGGACCCTCGGGGGGAATGAGCAGTTCTTC. It yields the protein CASSEGTLGGNEQFF.

The chain is built from TRBV6-5 and TRBJ2-7; a weak D match, TRBD2 (5 bases). CDR1 is MNHEY, CDR2 SVGAGI, per germline. The length of the CDR3 is 14 residues. The V end was cut by 0 bases, the J end by 3 bases, with 9 bases between. The CDR3 spells CASSYSGEIYEQYF. The CDR3 DNA follows: TGTGCCAGCAGTTACTCGGGAGAGATCTACGAGCAGTACTTC.

Of note for this clone: Sequence at one end of the junction differs from germline and may be a read error. The chain employs TRBV20-1 and TRBJ1-1; the D is unclear. Germline V gene lookup returns CDR1 DFQATT and CDR2 SNEGSKA (reference sequence). The length of the CDR3 is 9 residues. The CDR3 here is CSASEGPRF. The CDR3 bases are TGCAGTGCTAGCGAAGGTCCGCGGTTT.

The chain carries TRBV4-2 and TRBJ1-1; D is unclear. Germline V gene sequence: CDR1 LGHNA, CDR2 YNFKEQ. The CDR3 loop spans 13 amino acids. V lost 6 bases, J lost 1 base, and 9 bases lay in between. CDR3 loop: CASSPRGNTEAFF. DNA of the CDR3: TGTGCCAGCAGTCCACGGGGGAACACTGAAGCTTTCTTT.

This clone came up a few times. J is TRBJ2-1 and V is TRBV5-4, with 7 bases identical to TRBD1. Germline V CDR1 and CDR2: SGHNT, YYREEE (reference sequence). The CDR3 totals 14 residues. Trimming took 3 bases from V and 5 from J; bases not matched to a gene: 5. The CDR3 here is CASSSPGQHNEQFF. Here the CDR3 DNA reads TGTGCCAGCAGCTCCCCGGGACAGCACAATGAGCAGTTCTTC. Together with reference TRBV5-4 and TRBJ2-1, the CDR3 gives the full variable domain: ETGVTQSPTHLIKTRGQQVTLRCSSQSGHNTVSWYQQALGQGPQFIFQYYREEENGRGNFPPRFSGLQFPNYSSELNVNALELDDSALYLCASSSPGQHNEQFFGPGTRLTVL.

This chain links TRBV9 with TRBJ2-1; tentatively, D is TRBD2 (5 bases). The germline V gene encodes CDR1 SGDLS and CDR2 YYNGEE. Trimming left V 4 bases short and J 6 bases short, with 29 bases between. The CDR3 extends over 19 amino acids. The DNA for the CDR3 is TGTGCCAGCAGCTCGTGGCCCCATGCAGGATTCCCTACTAGCAATGAGCAGTTCTTC. This encodes CASSSWPHAGFPTSNEQFF.

This chain joins TRBV6-1 and TRBJ2-7; the D is unclear. The V gene's germline CDR1 is MNHNS and CDR2 SASEGT. The CDR3 spans 14 residues. The germline V and J ends were trimmed by 2 bases and 1 base, with 9 bases remaining between them. The CDR3 DNA reads TGTGCCAGCAGTGAATCGGTGCGATCCTACGAGCAGTACTTC. This translates into CASSESVRSYEQYF.